A selection of T cell receptor beta chains follows, all from one sample in a study of blood T cells in healthy people across ages. Via MiXCR, TCRdb re-called the 5' RACE reads, giving one row per CDR3 protein. The sample contains 780,000 or so distinct CDR3 sequences, around three fifths of which appear only once. Source material: blood. These receptors all come from a man aged 40-55 years in good health. CDR3s include the opening cysteine and the closing phenylalanine or tryptophan. Fields, in order: clone size, J gene, D gene, V gene, CDR3 protein, CDR3 DNA. The D gene is left open where the match is weak. Only part of the rows carry a size: once, few, many, or a class if the clone is expanded.

abundance: NA
j_gene: TRBJ2-5
d_gene: TRBD2
v_gene: TRBV9
CDR3aa: CASSVGTSRETQYF
CDR3nt: TGTGCCAGCAGCGTCGGGACTAGTAGAGAGACCCAGTACTTC

abundance: NA
j_gene: TRBJ2-7
d_gene: NA
v_gene: TRBV5-5
CDR3aa: CASSLSSDTNRASPSYEQYF
CDR3nt: TGTGCCAGCAGCTTGAGCTCCGACACGAATAGGGCATCACCCTCCTACGAGCAGTACTTC

abundance: few
j_gene: TRBJ2-1
d_gene: NA
v_gene: TRBV20-1
CDR3aa: CSAPQGRVYNEQFF
CDR3nt: TGCAGTGCTCCCCAGGGTCGGGTCTACAATGAGCAGTTCTTC

abundance: NA
j_gene: TRBJ2-2
d_gene: NA
v_gene: TRBV20-1
CDR3aa: CSALGGNTGELFF
CDR3nt: TGCAGTGCTCTAGGGGGGAACACCGGGGAGCTGTTTTTT

abundance: NA
j_gene: TRBJ1-4
d_gene: NA
v_gene: TRBV3-1
CDR3aa: CASSQLAENEKLFF
CDR3nt: TGTGCCAGCAGCCAATTGGCAGAGAATGAAAAACTGTTTTTT

abundance: NA
j_gene: TRBJ2-5
d_gene: NA
v_gene: TRBV6-1
CDR3aa: CASTSPGDVLQGRGETQYF
CDR3nt: TGTGCCAGCACCAGCCCGGGGGATGTTCTTCAGGGGAGGGGAGAGACCCAGTACTTC

abundance: many
j_gene: TRBJ2-1
d_gene: NA
v_gene: TRBV5-1
CDR3aa: CASRIEGNEQFF
CDR3nt: TGCGCCAGCAGGATCGAGGGAAATGAGCAGTTCTTC

abundance: NA
j_gene: TRBJ2-3
d_gene: TRBD2
v_gene: TRBV7-2
CDR3aa: CASSVGGSADTQYF
CDR3nt: TGTGCCAGCAGCGTAGGCGGGAGCGCAGATACGCAGTATTTT

abundance: few
j_gene: TRBJ2-5
d_gene: TRBD2
v_gene: TRBV7-2
CDR3aa: CASRSGVVQETQYF
CDR3nt: TGTGCCAGCAGGAGCGGGGTAGTACAAGAGACCCAGTACTTC

abundance: few
j_gene: TRBJ2-7
d_gene: NA
v_gene: TRBV7-9
CDR3aa: CASSLGIREQYF
CDR3nt: TGTGCCAGCAGCTTGGGTATACGCGAGCAGTACTTC

abundance: NA
j_gene: TRBJ2-4
d_gene: TRBD1
v_gene: TRBV9
CDR3aa: CASSPRGQGDINIQYF
CDR3nt: TGTGCCAGCAGTCCGAGAGGACAGGGGGATATAAACATTCAGTACTTC

abundance: few
j_gene: TRBJ1-2
d_gene: TRBD1
v_gene: TRBV20-1
CDR3aa: CSARETRQGNGYTF
CDR3nt: TGCAGTGCTAGAGAAACGAGACAGGGTAATGGCTACACCTTC

abundance: NA
j_gene: TRBJ1-1
d_gene: NA
v_gene: TRBV5-5
CDR3aa: CASRDRTTFF
CDR3nt: TGTGCCAGCAGAGATCGGACGACTTTCTTT

abundance: NA
j_gene: TRBJ2-1
d_gene: NA
v_gene: TRBV28
CDR3aa: CASNLGGHEQFF
CDR3nt: TGTGCCAGCAATTTGGGGGGCCATGAGCAGTTCTTC

abundance: NA
j_gene: TRBJ1-5
d_gene: TRBD1
v_gene: TRBV6-2/TRBV6-3
CDR3aa: CASSATGGGNQPQHF
CDR3nt: TGTGCCAGCAGTGCTACAGGGGGTGGCAATCAGCCCCAGCATTTT

abundance: few
j_gene: TRBJ2-3
d_gene: TRBD1
v_gene: TRBV5-6
CDR3aa: CASSLTGTGYDTQYF
CDR3nt: TGTGCCAGCAGCTTAACCGGGACAGGGTACGATACGCAGTATTTT

abundance: few
j_gene: TRBJ2-5
d_gene: NA
v_gene: TRBV7-9
CDR3aa: CASSLELPETQYF
CDR3nt: TGTGCCAGCAGCTTAGAGCTCCCGGAGACCCAGTACTTC

abundance: few
j_gene: TRBJ2-3
d_gene: TRBD2
v_gene: TRBV7-2
CDR3aa: CASSYRLAGGPDTQYF
CDR3nt: TGTGCCAGCAGCTACCGACTAGCGGGAGGGCCAGATACGCAGTATTTT

abundance: few
j_gene: TRBJ1-2
d_gene: TRBD1
v_gene: TRBV12-3/TRBV12-4
CDR3aa: CASRPQGGGYGYTF
CDR3nt: TGTGCCAGCCGACCTCAGGGGGGAGGATATGGCTACACCTTC

abundance: few
j_gene: TRBJ2-5
d_gene: NA
v_gene: TRBV10-2
CDR3aa: CASSPGAVGETQYF
CDR3nt: TGCGCCAGCAGTCCCGGGGCGGTAGGAGAGACCCAGTACTTC

abundance: few
j_gene: TRBJ2-3
d_gene: NA
v_gene: TRBV28
CDR3aa: CASSQERTSTDTQYF
CDR3nt: TGTGCCAGCAGTCAGGAGAGGACTAGCACAGATACGCAGTATTTT

abundance: NA
j_gene: TRBJ1-2
d_gene: TRBD1
v_gene: TRBV12-3/TRBV12-4
CDR3aa: CACRGGGPSSYTF
CDR3nt: TGTGCCTGCAGGGGGGGGGGACCTTCAAGCTACACCTTC

abundance: few
j_gene: TRBJ2-1
d_gene: NA
v_gene: TRBV4-2
CDR3aa: CASSQEGGARGNNEQFF
CDR3nt: TGTGCCAGCAGCCAAGAAGGCGGGGCTCGGGGCAACAATGAGCAGTTCTTC

abundance: NA
j_gene: TRBJ1-2
d_gene: NA
v_gene: TRBV5-1
CDR3aa: CASSSSSTYGYTF
CDR3nt: TGCGCCAGCAGTTCTTCCTCGACCTATGGCTACACCTTC

abundance: NA
j_gene: TRBJ1-2
d_gene: TRBD1
v_gene: TRBV3-1
CDR3aa: CASTYAGGASSGYTF
CDR3nt: TGTGCCAGCACCTACGCAGGGGGCGCGAGTAGTGGCTACACCTTC

abundance: NA
j_gene: TRBJ2-7
d_gene: TRBD2
v_gene: TRBV27
CDR3aa: CASHPLLAGGSGEQYF
CDR3nt: TGTGCCAGCCACCCTCTACTAGCGGGGGGTTCCGGAGAGCAGTACTTC

abundance: NA
j_gene: TRBJ1-1
d_gene: TRBD1
v_gene: TRBV12-3/TRBV12-4
CDR3aa: CASSPGTGGNEAFF
CDR3nt: TGTGCCAGCAGTCCTGGGACAGGGGGTAATGAAGCTTTCTTT

abundance: NA
j_gene: TRBJ2-5
d_gene: NA
v_gene: TRBV5-6
CDR3aa: CASSLRWAGSNQETQYF
CDR3nt: TGTGCCAGCAGCTTACGGTGGGCGGGGTCAAATCAAGAGACCCAGTACTTC

abundance: NA
j_gene: TRBJ2-6
d_gene: TRBD1
v_gene: TRBV12-3/TRBV12-4
CDR3aa: CASSIDRGGANVLTF
CDR3nt: TGTGCCAGCAGCATAGACAGGGGTGGGGCCAACGTCCTGACTTTC

abundance: NA
j_gene: TRBJ1-1
d_gene: TRBD1
v_gene: TRBV13
CDR3aa: CASSSAGQGDNTEAFF
CDR3nt: TGTGCCAGCAGCTCAGCCGGACAGGGTGACAACACTGAAGCTTTCTTT

abundance: NA
j_gene: TRBJ1-5
d_gene: TRBD1
v_gene: TRBV11-2
CDR3aa: CASSPWTGRGHQPQHF
CDR3nt: TGTGCCAGCAGCCCATGGACAGGGCGGGGGCATCAGCCCCAGCATTTT

abundance: NA
j_gene: TRBJ1-4
d_gene: NA
v_gene: TRBV12-3/TRBV12-4
CDR3aa: CASSPVRRGSNEKLFF
CDR3nt: TGTGCCAGCAGTCCCGTTCGGAGGGGAAGTAATGAAAAACTGTTTTTT

abundance: NA
j_gene: TRBJ2-7
d_gene: NA
v_gene: TRBV29-1
CDR3aa: CSVEDKGTGSSYEQYF
CDR3nt: TGCAGCGTTGAAGATAAAGGCACGGGGAGCTCCTACGAGCAGTACTTC

abundance: NA
j_gene: TRBJ2-1
d_gene: TRBD2
v_gene: TRBV20-1
CDR3aa: CSARDGGKVGSYNEQFF
CDR3nt: TGCAGTGCTAGAGACGGGGGGAAGGTCGGCTCCTACAATGAGCAGTTCTTC

abundance: NA
j_gene: TRBJ2-5
d_gene: TRBD2
v_gene: TRBV9
CDR3aa: CASSVLAGDRETQYF
CDR3nt: TGTGCCAGCAGCGTATTAGCGGGAGACCGAGAGACCCAGTACTTC

abundance: NA
j_gene: TRBJ2-3
d_gene: NA
v_gene: TRBV6-8
CDR3aa: CASSYSSRLDSTDTQYF
CDR3nt: TGTGCCAGCAGTTACTCGTCACGGCTCGATAGCACAGATACGCAGTATTTT

abundance: few
j_gene: TRBJ2-1
d_gene: TRBD2
v_gene: TRBV9
CDR3aa: CASSVGLGGSEQFF
CDR3nt: TGTGCCAGCAGCGTAGGGTTGGGAGGGTCGGAGCAGTTCTTC

abundance: NA
j_gene: TRBJ2-3
d_gene: NA
v_gene: TRBV7-2
CDR3aa: CASSGVPAVQGQYF
CDR3nt: TGTGCCAGCTCGGGGGTGCCCGCTGTGCAGGGGCAGTATTTT

abundance: few
j_gene: TRBJ1-2
d_gene: TRBD1
v_gene: TRBV11-2
CDR3aa: CASSFRTGALYGYTF
CDR3nt: TGTGCCAGCAGCTTTCGGACAGGGGCCTTATATGGCTACACCTTC